These 25 T cell receptor beta chains originate from one sample sequenced in a study of cytomegalovirus exposure and HLA in healthy donors. In the PCR, 60 Vbeta and 13 Jbeta primers were used. Only in-frame clones appear in the TCRdb table, and some are missing; sequencing was by immunoSEQ multiplex PCR. The sample has fewer than 200,000 clones, 75% seen once; the top ten hold 2.5% to 3%. The sequencing sample was made of PBMCs. The receptors were gathered from a woman between 50 and 59 years old in good health and CMV-seropositive.

The V call is TRBV6-1, the J call TRBJ2-3, with 9 bases aligning to TRBD2. With 8 bases clipped from V and 2 bases from J, the junction kept 8 bases outside the gene matches. CDR3 length: 15 residues. Germline V gene lookup returns CDR1 MNHNS and CDR2 SASEGT. The CDR3 DNA follows: TGTGCCAGCCTTAGGCTAGCGGGGTCCACAGATACGCAGTATTTT. Protein sequence: CASLRLAGSTDTQYF.

This clone was seen more than once but under ten times. The V call is TRBV12-5, the J call TRBJ1-2; D unresolved. This CDR3 is 15 amino acids long. The V gene lost 7 bases and the J gene lost 8 bases, with 23 bases spanning the gap. Germline-derived CDR1 and CDR2 are LGHNT and FRNRAP. CDR3 residues: CASARPSAIFRGYTF. The DNA of the CDR3 is TGTGCTAGTGCCCGCCCCTCAGCGATTTTTAGGGGCTACACCTTC.

This chain uses TRBV19 with TRBJ1-2; TRBD1 might be the D (6 bases). The CDR3 runs to 15 residues. V was cut by 6 bases and J by 4 bases, with 18 bases left in between. Per the germline V gene, CDR1 is LNHDA and CDR2 is SQIVND (reference sequence). In nucleotides, the CDR3 is TGTGCCAGTAGCCTCGCAAGGACAGAAGGCTATGGCTACACCTTC. Translating gives CASSLARTEGYGYTF.

This clone was observed a few times. The J gene is TRBJ1-5, the V gene TRBV18; D may be TRBD1 (5 bases). The germline gives CDR1 KGHSH, CDR2 LQKENI. The CDR3 runs 14 residues. The V end was cut by 6 bases, the J end by 6 bases, with 15 bases between. The CDR3 coding sequence is TGTGCCAGCTCGCCAATCGGGGGGGTTCAGCCCCAGCATTTT. This sequence encodes CASSPIGGVQPQHF. Complete variable domain (other parts from reference TRBV18 and TRBJ1-5): NAGVMQNPRHLVRRRGQEARLRCSPMKGHSHVYWYRQLPEEGLKFMVYLQKENIIDESGMPKERFSAEFPKEGPSILRIQQVVRGDSAAYFCASSPIGGVQPQHFGDGTRLSIL.

This chain connects TRBV5-3 to TRBJ2-7; D possibly corresponds to TRBD1 (6 bases). TRBV5-3 has ORF status, its function being uncertain. V was trimmed by 2 bases and J by 0 bases, leaving 12 bases between them. The CDR3 is made up of 15 amino acids. CDR3 protein: CARSFLRGSSYEQYF. The CDR3 bases are TGTGCCAGAAGCTTTTTAAGGGGGTCCTCCTACGAGCAGTACTTC.

Regarding this clone: The sample holds other DNA sequences that translate to the same CDR3. CDR3 loop: CASSDQGTSYEQYF. CDR3 coding DNA: TGTGCCAGCAGTGATCAGGGAACCTCCTACGAGCAGTACTTC. The J gene is TRBJ2-7, the V gene TRBV2, with D possibly being TRBD1 (5 bases). This CDR3 is 14 amino acids long. Germline V gives CDR1 SNHLY, CDR2 FYNNEI. V was shortened by 3 bases and J by 0 bases, with 9 bases between the two germline ends.

This clone was counted a single time. The rearrangement joins TRBV2 to TRBJ2-4, with D unclear. The germline gives CDR1 SNHLY, CDR2 FYNNEI. The CDR3 has 15 residues. Trimming stripped 2 bases from V and 0 bases from J, with 8 bases between. CDR3 region: CASSETDIAKNIQYF. The CDR3 DNA sequence: TGTGCCAGCAGTGAAACAGATATAGCCAAAAACATTCAGTACTTC.

This clone has a handful of counts. The V and J genes are TRBV6-1 and TRBJ2-5; 14 bases fit TRBD2. Germline CDR1 MNHNS, CDR2 SASEGT. The CDR3 is made up of 15 amino acids. J was trimmed by 4 bases and V by 6 bases; bases with no gene match: 4. CDR3 loop: CASSGLAGGLETQYF. The CDR3 DNA reads as TGTGCCAGCAGCGGACTAGCGGGGGGATTAGAGACCCAGTACTTC.

This chain connects TRBV4-1 to TRBJ2-2, with unresolved D. Germline assignment: CDR1 MGHRA and CDR2 YSYEKL. The V end was cut by 1 base, the J end by 5 bases, with 5 bases between. The CDR3 covers 13 residues. CDR3 in DNA: TGCGCCAGCAGCCAAGTCTTTACCGGGGAGCTGTTTTTT. It encodes CASSQVFTGELFF.

This chain joins TRBV7-9 and TRBJ2-3, with 7 bases identical to TRBD1. CDR3 length equals 16 residues. Trimming removed 5 bases from V and 4 bases from J; junction bases left unmatched: 12. Germline loops: CDR1 SEHNR, CDR2 FQNEAQ (reference sequence). CDR3 protein: CASSPSSTGWADTQYF. CDR3 in DNA: TGTGCCAGCAGCCCTAGTTCGACAGGGTGGGCAGATACGCAGTATTTT.

This clone came up a few times. The chain has TRBV19 and TRBJ2-2; D might be TRBD2 (6 bases). There are 14 residues in the CDR3. V gave up 10 bases and J gave up 5 bases, with 17 bases separating them. Germline V gives CDR1 LNHDA, CDR2 SQIVND (reference sequence). The CDR3 loop reads CATKPGLWTGELFF. The CDR3 DNA sequence: TGTGCCACCAAACCGGGACTTTGGACCGGGGAGCTGTTTTTT.

This clone was observed a single time. This sequence joins TRBV6-5 and TRBJ2-7, with D maybe TRBD1 (6 bases). CDR1 MNHEY and CDR2 SVGAGI come from the germline V gene. CDR3 length: 12 residues. Trimming stripped 6 bases from V and 6 bases from J, with 12 bases between. CDR3 sequence: CASRSGECEQYF. The CDR3 region has the DNA TGTGCCAGCAGGTCAGGGGAATGCGAGCAGTACTTC.

V and J are TRBV15 and TRBJ2-2, with 9 bases matching TRBD2. The J segment lost 1 base and the V segment lost 0 bases, leaving 6 bases of the junction unmatched. The CDR3 sequence is 18 residues long. Germline CDR1 is LNHNV and CDR2 is YYDKDF (reference sequence). The CDR3: CATSRDWGRGGNTGELFF. The CDR3 nucleotides are TGTGCCACCAGCAGAGATTGGGGGCGGGGGGGGAACACCGGGGAGCTGTTTTTT.

This rearrangement joins TRBV5-1 to TRBJ2-5; TRBD2 agrees at 11 bases. This CDR3 spans 15 amino acids. The germline V gene encodes CDR1 SGHRS and CDR2 YFSETQ. Germline trimming cut 7 bases from V and 5 bases from J; bases unmatched to any gene: 10. In nucleotides, the CDR3 is TGCGCCAGCTCGACTAGCGGGGTCTCCGGGGAGACCCAGTACTTC. Translated, it gives CASSTSGVSGETQYF.

The V gene is TRBV6-6, the J gene TRBJ2-5, with 10 positions matching TRBD2. The CDR3 has 16 residues. V was clipped by 0 bases and J by 4 bases; unmatched bases: 5. CDR1 is MNHNY and CDR2 is SVGAGI in the germline V gene (reference sequence). CDR3 DNA sequence: TGTGCCAGCAGTTACTCGAGCGGGGGGGCGGGAGAGACCCAGTACTTC. It is translated as CASSYSSGGAGETQYF.

The chain employs TRBV7-3 and TRBJ1-1; 7 bases line up with TRBD1. J gave up 5 bases and V 6 bases, and 6 bases lay outside the gene matches. Germline CDR1 and CDR2: SGHTA and FQGTGA. CDR3 size: 13 residues. CDR3 region: CASRLQGGTEAFF. In DNA, the CDR3 is TGTGCCAGCAGGCTTCAGGGGGGTACTGAAGCTTTCTTT.

The chain links TRBV11-2 to TRBJ2-5; D is possibly TRBD1 (6 bases). Germline V gives CDR1 SGHAT, CDR2 FQNNGV. This CDR3 region has 15 residues. V was clipped by 0 bases and J by 5 bases, with 13 bases between them. The CDR3 DNA is TGTGCCAGCAGCTTAGACAGGGGAGTGGTGGAGACCCAGTACTTC. Protein: CASSLDRGVVETQYF.

The chain is built from TRBV7-9 and TRBJ2-3, with 11 bases lining up with TRBD2. Losses at the gene ends were 5 bases for V and 6 bases for J; bases not matched to a gene: 4. The CDR3 is made up of 14 amino acids. Germline CDR1 and CDR2: SEHNR and FQNEAQ (reference sequence). The CDR3: CASSLSGGADTQYF. The CDR3 DNA reads TGTGCCAGCAGCCTTAGCGGGGGGGCCGATACGCAGTATTTT.

This chain links TRBV7-2 with TRBJ1-2, with D maybe TRBD1 (6 bases). CDR1 is SGHTA and CDR2 is FQGNSA in the germline V gene. The CDR3 has 13 amino acids. V was trimmed by 5 bases and J by 4 bases, leaving 11 bases between them. DNA for the CDR3: TGTGCCAGCAGCAAAGGACAGAGCTATGGCTACACCTTC. Its translation is CASSKGQSYGYTF.

The gene calls are TRBV7-3 and TRBJ2-5, with a possible D match to TRBD1 (6 bases). The germline V gene has CDR1 SGHTA and CDR2 FQGTGA. This CDR3 has 13 amino acids. Trimming shortened V by 5 bases and J by 5 bases, and 12 bases separated the two germline ends. CDR3 bases: TGTGCCAGCAGCACTCACAGGGATGAGACCCAGTACTTC. Translated, it gives CASSTHRDETQYF.

In the case of this clone: The junction shows a germline mismatch at one end, possibly a read error. The chain carries TRBV6-5 and TRBJ1-5; D perhaps matches TRBD1 (6 bases). The CDR3 covers 14 residues. CDR1 and CDR2 (germline): MNHEY, SVGAGI. The CDR3: CASSYLGARQPQNF. CDR3 sequence (DNA): TGTGCCAGCAGTTACCTGGGGGCTAGGCAGCCCCAGAATTTT.

The genes are TRBV7-2 and TRBJ1-5; 8 bases line up with TRBD1. CDR1 SGHTA and CDR2 FQGNSA come from the germline V gene. Germline trimming cut 5 bases from V and 2 bases from J; bases unmatched to any gene: 2. The CDR3 is 14 residues long. The chain's CDR3 is CASSPTGGNQPQHF. The CDR3 bases are TGTGCCAGCAGCCCGACAGGGGGCAATCAGCCCCAGCATTTT. Full variable domain (outside the CDR3, taken from reference TRBV7-2 and TRBJ1-5): GAGVSQSPSNKVTEKGKDVELRCDPISGHTALYWYRQSLGQGLEFLIYFQGNSAPDKSGLPSDRFSAERTGGSVSTLTIQRTQQEDSAVYLCASSPTGGNQPQHFGDGTRLSIL.

In regard to this clone: Other DNA variants within this sample encode the same CDR3. The genes are TRBV2 and TRBJ1-3; TRBD1 aligns across 7 bases. The CDR3 spans 15 residues. V was clipped by 2 bases and J by 2 bases; unmatched bases: 3. Germline V gene sequence: CDR1 SNHLY, CDR2 FYNNEI. The CDR3 loop reads CASSELDRAGNTIYF. The CDR3 nucleotides are TGTGCCAGCAGTGAACTAGACAGGGCTGGAAACACCATATATTTT.

The chain couples TRBV6-6 to TRBJ2-1; tentative D call: TRBD2 (6 bases). Trimming pared 2 bases from V and 0 bases from J, leaving 11 bases between. The germline V gene encodes CDR1 MNHNY and CDR2 SVGAGI (reference sequence). CDR3 size: 16 residues. CDR3 nucleotides: TGTGCCAGCAGTTACCCGGGGGAGAGCTCCTACAATGAGCAGTTCTTC. It yields the protein CASSYPGESSYNEQFF.

The chain couples TRBV6-1 to TRBJ1-6; the match to TRBD1 covers 7 bases. CDR3 length equals 13 residues. V lost 8 bases and J lost 7; bases outside the gene matches: 5. Germline V gene data show CDR1 as MNHNS and CDR2 as SASEGT. The CDR3 is CASSTGSNSPLHF. The CDR3 region has the DNA TGTGCCAGCTCGACAGGGAGCAATTCACCCCTCCACTTT.